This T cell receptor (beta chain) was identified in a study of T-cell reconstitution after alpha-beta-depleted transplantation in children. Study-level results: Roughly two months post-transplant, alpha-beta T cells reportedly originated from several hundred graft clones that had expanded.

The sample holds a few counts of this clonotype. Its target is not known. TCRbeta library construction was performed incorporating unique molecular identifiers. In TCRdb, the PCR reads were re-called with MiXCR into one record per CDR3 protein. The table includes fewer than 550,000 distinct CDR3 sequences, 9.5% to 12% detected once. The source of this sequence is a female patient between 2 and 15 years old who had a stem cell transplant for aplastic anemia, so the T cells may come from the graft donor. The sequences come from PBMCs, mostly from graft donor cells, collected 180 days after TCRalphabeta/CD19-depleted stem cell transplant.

CDR3 nucleotide sequence: TGTGCCAGCTCACCTTGGGACCGAGAAATTCAGTACTTC. The encoded protein is CASSPWDREIQYF. The chain carries TRBV18 and TRBJ2-4, with D tentatively TRBD1 or TRBD2 (5 bases each). Germline values: CDR1 KGHSH, CDR2 LQKENI. CDR3 size: 13 residues. V was pared by 3 bases and J by 10 bases, with 13 bases between.